What follows are 18 T cell receptor beta chains derived from one specimen sequenced in a study of T cells in localized non-small cell lung cancer. The method was immunoSEQ multiplex PCR; TCRdb's version includes in-frame clones alone and lacks a portion of them. The sample has roughly 64,000 clones; roughly 80% are singletons. The material sequenced was PBMCs, taken before any cancer treatment. Receptor source: a man aged 35 to 69 with stage II lung adenocarcinoma.

V and J are TRBV9 and TRBJ2-3; D is possibly TRBD2 (6 bases). CDR1 is SGDLS and CDR2 is YYNGEE in the germline V gene. CDR3 length: 15 amino acids. V was trimmed by 3 bases and J by 2 bases, leaving 13 bases between them. The DNA of the CDR3 is TGTGCCAGCAGCGCCCACAGCGGGTACACAGATACGCAGTATTTT. Its protein is CASSAHSGYTDTQYF.

The rearrangement links TRBV9 to TRBJ2-5; D is perhaps TRBD2 (6 bases). V lost 2 bases, J lost 1 base, and 15 bases lay in between. Germline values: CDR1 SGDLS, CDR2 YYNGEE. The CDR3 is made up of 16 amino acids. The CDR3 loop reads CASSVRPLGGQETQYF. CDR3 bases: TGTGCCAGCAGCGTGAGACCCCTCGGGGGCCAAGAGACCCAGTACTTC.

V gene TRBV30 combines with J gene TRBJ1-5; tentatively, D is TRBD1 (5 bases). From germline, CDR1 is GTSNPN and CDR2 SVGIG (reference sequence). The CDR3 contains 16 residues. V lost 1 base and J 1 base, leaving 14 bases between the germline ends. The CDR3 DNA reads TGTGCCTGGAGTGGGAGGACAACCATAAGCAATCAGCCCCAGCATTTT. Translating gives CAWSGRTTISNQPQHF.

J is TRBJ1-1 and V is TRBV10-3; 7 bases map to TRBD1. V shed 10 bases, J shed 3 bases, and the junction held 11 bases outside the gene matches. The CDR3 is made up of 14 amino acids. CDR1 and CDR2 (germline): ENHRY, SYGVKD. CDR3 sequence (DNA): TGTGCCACCGCCGAGGGGGCGTGGGACACTGAAGCTTTCTTT. Its translation is CATAEGAWDTEAFF.

V and J are TRBV14 and TRBJ1-1, with TRBD1 identical over 9 bases. Per germline, CDR1 SGHDN and CDR2 FVKESK. The CDR3 runs to 14 residues. The trim removed 5 bases at V and 5 bases at J, leaving 6 bases unmatched. The CDR3 protein is CASSYRDRVTEAFF. In nucleotides, the CDR3 is TGTGCCAGCAGCTACCGGGACAGGGTGACTGAAGCTTTCTTT.

This clone was detected once. The rearrangement links TRBV7-2 to TRBJ1-5, with D uncertain. CDR3 length equals 13 residues. Germline V gene lookup returns CDR1 SGHTA and CDR2 FQGNSA. Trimming cost V 1 base and J 5 bases, with 6 bases left between them. In DNA form, the CDR3 reads TGTGCCAGCAGCTTAGGGTCGGATCAGCCCCAGCATTTT. It is translated as CASSLGSDQPQHF.

The V gene is TRBV4-2, the J gene TRBJ2-1; 11 bases fit TRBD1. The V gene's germline CDR1 is LGHNA and CDR2 YNFKEQ. The CDR3 runs 19 residues. V lost 1 base and J lost 1; bases outside the gene matches: 9. DNA for the CDR3: TGTGCCAGCAGCCAAGCAAGCCTAGGACAGGGGGCGTCCTACAATGAGCAGTTCTTC. Protein: CASSQASLGQGASYNEQFF.

The V gene is TRBV10-1, the J gene TRBJ1-1, with D perhaps TRBD1 (5 bases). Germline assignment: CDR1 WNHNN and CDR2 SYGVQD (reference sequence). The CDR3 covers 12 residues. The germline V and J ends were trimmed by 8 bases and 9 bases, with 16 bases remaining between them. The CDR3 DNA sequence: TGCGCCAGCTCTGGGACGGGGGGGAAAGCTTTCTTT. Its protein is CASSGTGGKAFF.

This rearrangement joins TRBV19 to TRBJ2-2; D may be TRBD2 (5 bases). Germline CDR1 and CDR2: LNHDA and SQIVND (reference sequence). V was trimmed by 0 bases and J by 6 bases, leaving 5 bases between them. The CDR3 contains 13 residues. The CDR3 is CASSIDGAGELFF. Written as DNA, the CDR3 is TGTGCCAGTAGTATAGACGGGGCCGGGGAGCTGTTTTTT. Complete variable domain (other parts from reference TRBV19 and TRBJ2-2): DGGITQSPKYLFRKEGQNVTLSCEQNLNHDAMYWYRQDPGQGLRLIYYSQIVNDFQKGDIAEGYSVSREKKESFPLTVTSAQKNPTAFYLCASSIDGAGELFFGEGSRLTVL.

The chain joins TRBV5-4 to TRBJ1-1; tentatively, D is TRBD1 (5 bases). CDR1 SGHNT and CDR2 YYREEE come from the germline V gene (reference sequence). The V end was cut by 2 bases, the J end by 1 base, with 6 bases between. This CDR3 contains 13 residues. The CDR3 DNA follows: TGTGCCAGCAGCTTTGGGACGAACACTGAAGCTTTCTTT. This sequence encodes CASSFGTNTEAFF. Full variable domain (outside the CDR3, taken from reference TRBV5-4 and TRBJ1-1): ETGVTQSPTHLIKTRGQQVTLRCSSQSGHNTVSWYQQALGQGPQFIFQYYREEENGRGNFPPRFSGLQFPNYSSELNVNALELDDSALYLCASSFGTNTEAFFGQGTRLTVV.

J is TRBJ2-1 and V is TRBV11-3; D remains unclear. Germline V lookup: CDR1 SGHNT, CDR2 YENEEA. The germline V and J ends were trimmed by 2 bases and 0 bases, with 8 bases remaining between them. The CDR3 spans 15 residues. CDR3: CASSLTAFSYNEQFF. CDR3 nucleotides: TGTGCCAGCAGCTTAACGGCCTTCTCCTACAATGAGCAGTTCTTC.

The rearrangement links TRBV11-2 to TRBJ2-7, with 10 positions matching TRBD1. The CDR3 extends over 15 amino acids. V lost 6 bases to trimming and J lost 7 bases; unmatched junction nucleotides: 12. From germline, CDR1 is SGHAT and CDR2 FQNNGV. CDR3 loop: CASRPTGTGAREQYF. The CDR3 DNA reads as TGTGCCAGCAGGCCCACCGGGACAGGGGCTCGGGAGCAGTACTTC. Based on the CDR3 plus reference TRBV11-2 and TRBJ2-7, the full variable domain is EAGVAQSPRYKIIEKRQSVAFWCNPISGHATLYWYQQILGQGPKLLIQFQNNGVVDDSQLPKDRFSAERLKGVDSTLKIQPAKLEDSAVYLCASRPTGTGAREQYFGPGTRLTVT.

V is TRBV10-3 and J is TRBJ1-3; 7 positions agree with TRBD1. Trimming took 4 bases from V and 0 from J; bases not matched to a gene: 9. The germline V gene has CDR1 ENHRY and CDR2 SYGVKD. CDR3 size: 17 residues. Written as DNA, the CDR3 is TGTGCCATCAGTGCCCTCCGACAGGGAAACTCTGGAAACACCATATATTTT. Residues: CAISALRQGNSGNTIYF.

A single count supports this clone. The rearrangement joins TRBV9 to TRBJ2-2, with D unclear. V gave up 3 bases and J gave up 0 bases, with 6 bases separating them. Germline values: CDR1 SGDLS, CDR2 YYNGEE. The length of the CDR3 is 14 residues. CDR3 in DNA: TGTGCCAGCAGCGCGACTGCGAACACCGGGGAGCTGTTTTTT. It encodes CASSATANTGELFF.

The V and J genes are TRBV7-9 and TRBJ2-5; D is ambiguous. Per germline, CDR1 SEHNR and CDR2 FQNEAQ (reference sequence). Trimming took off 2 bases at V and 2 bases at J, with 9 bases between the two ends. This CDR3 contains 14 residues. As DNA, the CDR3 is TGTGCCAGCAGCTTAAGTCTTCTACAAGAGACCCAGTACTTC. Translating gives CASSLSLLQETQYF.

V and J are TRBV29-1 and TRBJ1-2, with 7 positions matching TRBD1. Per the germline V gene, CDR1 is SQVTM and CDR2 is ANQGSEA. The CDR3 has 14 residues. With V trimmed by 4 bases and J by 6 bases, 11 bases remained unmatched. This CDR3 reads CSVAGGGSSDGYTF. DNA for the CDR3: TGCAGCGTTGCAGGGGGAGGTTCTTCCGATGGCTACACCTTC. Full variable domain (remainder filled in from reference TRBV29-1 and TRBJ1-2): SAVISQKPSRDICQRGTSLTIQCQVDSQVTMMFWYRQQPGQSLTLIATANQGSEATYESGFVIDKFPISRPNLTFSTLTVSNMSPEDSSIYLCSVAGGGSSDGYTFGSGTRLTVV.

CDR3 region: CSATKGQGSTGELFF. The CDR3 nucleotides read TGCAGCGCCACGAAAGGACAGGGGAGCACCGGGGAGCTGTTTTTT. The chain has TRBV29-1 and TRBJ2-2; 9 bases match TRBD1. Losses at the gene ends were 7 bases for V and 4 bases for J; bases not matched to a gene: 10. The CDR3 runs to 15 residues. Germline V gives CDR1 SQVTM, CDR2 ANQGSEA.

V and J are TRBV7-2 and TRBJ2-1, with 7 bases fitting TRBD2. V lost 5 bases to trimming and J lost 1 base; unmatched junction nucleotides: 8. This CDR3 spans 16 amino acids. Germline-derived CDR1 and CDR2 are SGHTA and FQGNSA. CDR3 amino acids: CASSPFSGNSYNEQFF. Written as DNA, the CDR3 is TGTGCCAGCAGCCCGTTCAGCGGGAATTCCTACAATGAGCAGTTCTTC.